A single sample gave rise to the 26 T cell receptor beta chains below, sequenced in a study of blood T cell repertoires in COVID-19. This table comes from immunoSEQ multiplex PCR, and its TCRdb copy is limited to in-frame clones, with some not included. This sample has roughly 210,000 clones; around 90% occur once, and the top ten carry less than 2%. The sequenced sample was peripheral blood. The receptors derive from a man in his 70s with acute or convalescent COVID-19.

The rearrangement joins TRBV5-1 to TRBJ2-2; a possible D gene is TRBD2 (5 bases). Trimming pared 2 bases from V and 5 bases from J, leaving 13 bases between. CDR1 and CDR2 from the germline V gene are SGHRS and YFSETQ. The CDR3 has 15 residues. The CDR3, as DNA: TGCGCCAGCAGCTTAGGAGGAGGAGAAACCGGGGAGCTGTTTTTT. Translating it yields CASSLGGGETGELFF.

The rearrangement joins TRBV29-1 to TRBJ2-7; 9 bases match TRBD1. Germline V lookup: CDR1 SQVTM, CDR2 ANQGSEA. The CDR3 is 14 residues long. J was trimmed by 2 bases and V by 7 bases; bases with no gene match: 9. As DNA, the CDR3 is TGCAGCGCCTTACCGGGACAGGGAACCTACGAGCAGTACTTC. This translates into CSALPGQGTYEQYF.

A single count supports this clone. One junction end does not reproduce the germline sequence, and a read error may be involved. The chain uses TRBV7-7 and TRBJ2-1; possibly TRBD1 for D (5 bases). Germline-derived CDR1 and CDR2 are SSHAT and FNYEAQ (reference sequence). CDR3 size: 12 residues. The CDR3 region is CASSPTGNEQFF. For the CDR3, the DNA is TGTGCTAGCAGCCCTACAGGCAATGAGCAGTTCTTC.

The chain carries TRBV19 and TRBJ2-2, with 7 bases fitting TRBD1. The germline gives CDR1 LNHDA, CDR2 SQIVND (reference sequence). With V trimmed by 4 bases and J by 5 bases, 10 bases remained unmatched. The CDR3 loop spans 16 amino acids. The CDR3 region has the DNA TGTGCCAGTAGTACGTCCGGGACAGCTCTAACCGGGGAGCTGTTTTTT. Protein product: CASSTSGTALTGELFF.

This chain joins TRBV6-2 or TRBV6-3 and TRBJ1-1; TRBD1 might be the D (5 bases). CDR3 length: 14 residues. From germline, CDR1 is MNHEY and CDR2 SVGEGT. Trimming pared 5 bases from V and 5 bases from J, leaving 15 bases between. The chain's CDR3 is CASSLSGGRTEAFF. Written as DNA, the CDR3 is TGTGCCAGCAGTCTGAGCGGGGGGAGGACTGAAGCTTTCTTT.

This chain links TRBV28 with TRBJ1-1, with D possibly TRBD1 on 6 matching bases. The CDR3 contains 13 residues. Germline loops: CDR1 MDHEN, CDR2 SYDVKM. With 6 bases removed from V and 2 bases from J, the gap between germline ends came to 10 bases. The CDR3 bases are TGTGCCAGCAGAGGGGGGGGAAACACTGAAGCTTTCTTT. Its protein is CASRGGGNTEAFF.

This sequence joins TRBV13 and TRBJ1-3, with 11 bases identical to TRBD1. The V and J ends lost 5 bases and 0 bases, in that order; junction bases with no gene match: 3. Germline V gene sequence: CDR1 PRHDT, CDR2 FYEKMQ (reference sequence). This CDR3 contains 16 residues. The CDR3 here is CASSMGQGVSGNTIYF. CDR3 sequence (DNA): TGTGCCAGCAGCATGGGACAGGGGGTCTCTGGAAACACCATATATTTT.

This clone was observed a single time. The chain couples TRBV20-1 to TRBJ2-7; D not certain. Trimming took 1 base from V and 4 from J, leaving 5 bases between them. Germline assignment: CDR1 DFQATT and CDR2 SNEGSKA (reference sequence). The CDR3 runs to 11 residues. This CDR3 reads CSARGEYEQYF. Here the CDR3 DNA reads TGCAGTGCTAGAGGCGAATACGAGCAGTACTTC.

The chain employs TRBV27 and TRBJ2-2; 9 positions match TRBD2. After removal of 2 bases from V and 0 bases from J, the junction contained 4 bases not matched to a gene. Germline assignment: CDR1 MNHEY and CDR2 SMNVEV (reference sequence). This CDR3 contains 17 residues. The CDR3 DNA follows: TGTGCCAGCAGTTTAAGGGTAGCGGGGGCGAACACCGGGGAGCTGTTTTTT. Translation gives CASSLRVAGANTGELFF.

This clone has just one count. The chain links TRBV9 to TRBJ2-3, with 14 positions matching TRBD2. CDR1 and CDR2 from the germline V gene are SGDLS and YYNGEE. The CDR3 has 16 amino acids. V lost 3 bases, J lost 6 bases, and 6 bases stayed unmatched. This CDR3 reads CASSAPGTSGSDTQYF. The DNA of the CDR3 is TGTGCCAGCAGCGCCCCCGGGACTAGCGGGAGTGATACGCAGTATTTT.

The chain recombines TRBV6-5 with TRBJ2-7, with 7 bases lining up with TRBD2. The CDR3 length is 15 residues. CDR1 is MNHEY, CDR2 SVGAGI, per germline. Unmatched junction bases numbered 6, after V lost 2 bases and J lost 2 bases. CDR3 region: CASSYRDYPTYEQYF. As DNA, the CDR3 is TGTGCCAGCAGTTACCGGGACTACCCTACCTACGAGCAGTACTTC.

This chain uses TRBV19 with TRBJ2-7, with 8 bases aligning to TRBD2. Trimming took 4 bases from V and 7 from J; bases not matched to a gene: 9. CDR3 size: 14 residues. The germline gives CDR1 LNHDA, CDR2 SQIVND (reference sequence). CDR3 amino acids: CASSKAGGEWEQYF. The CDR3 nucleotides read TGTGCCAGTAGTAAGGCGGGAGGTGAATGGGAGCAGTACTTC.

The table lists this clone with a count of one. V usage is TRBV30 and J usage is TRBJ1-2; D unresolved. Trimming took 2 bases from V and 3 from J, leaving 4 bases between them. The CDR3 totals 11 residues. CDR1 is GTSNPN and CDR2 is SVGIG in the germline V gene (reference sequence). CDR3 protein: CAWSTYYGYTF. CDR3 coding DNA: TGTGCCTGGAGTACATACTATGGCTACACCTTC.

Concerning this clone itself: Different DNA sequences within this sample yield the same CDR3. The gene calls are TRBV10-3 and TRBJ2-3; possible D gene TRBD1, 6 bases. CDR3 length: 14 amino acids. The V end was cut by 7 bases, the J end by 2 bases, with 13 bases between. CDR1 is ENHRY, CDR2 SYGVKD, per germline. The CDR3 is CAITGGQTTDTQYF. CDR3 nucleotides: TGTGCCATCACCGGTGGACAGACCACAGATACGCAGTATTTT.

Note on this clone: The same CDR3 arises from other DNA sequences in this sample as well. The chain is built from TRBV3-1 (or the pseudogene TRBV3-2) and TRBJ1-5; TRBD1 agrees at 8 bases. After removal of 4 bases from V and 4 bases from J, the junction contained 6 bases not matched to a gene. The germline V gene has CDR1 LGHDT and CDR2 YNNKEL (reference sequence). The CDR3 is 15 amino acids. The CDR3 here is CASSLGQGGNQPQHF. CDR3 nucleotides: TGTGCCAGCAGCCTCGGACAGGGTGGAAATCAGCCCCAGCATTTT.

This chain links TRBV29-1 with TRBJ2-1; 7 nucleotides match TRBD1. Looked up from germline, CDR1 is SQVTM and CDR2 is ANQGSEA. V lost 4 bases, J lost 3 bases, and 6 bases stayed unmatched. The CDR3 spans 14 residues. CDR3 residues: CSVVGTASYNEQFF. CDR3 sequence (DNA): TGCAGCGTTGTCGGGACAGCTAGCTACAATGAGCAGTTCTTC.

The table lists this clone with a count of one. The genes are TRBV28 and TRBJ1-3; 8 bases align to TRBD1. Germline V gene data show CDR1 as MDHEN and CDR2 as SYDVKM. The trim removed 4 bases at V and 4 bases at J, leaving 6 bases unmatched. The CDR3 consists of 15 residues. CDR3 loop: CASSSQGAGGNTIYF. The CDR3 bases are TGTGCCAGCAGTTCCCAGGGGGCAGGAGGAAACACCATATATTTT.

The rearrangement uses TRBV19 and TRBJ1-1, with TRBD1 as a possible D gene (5 bases). The CDR3 runs 14 residues. Germline-derived CDR1 and CDR2 are LNHDA and SQIVND (reference sequence). Trimming removed 10 bases from V and 4 bases from J, with 19 bases in between. Written as DNA, the CDR3 is TGTGCCACTACCCTCGGTGCGGGGGTCACTGAAGCTTTCTTT. Translating it yields CATTLGAGVTEAFF.

This clone occurred once. The J gene is TRBJ2-4, the V gene TRBV3-1 (or the pseudogene TRBV3-2); TRBD2 matches 8 bases. The CDR3 length is 15 residues. V was clipped by 4 bases and J by 3 bases; unmatched bases: 5. Germline V lookup: CDR1 LGHDT, CDR2 YNNKEL (reference sequence). The CDR3 region is CASSPPRGGKNIQYF. The CDR3, as DNA: TGTGCCAGCAGCCCGCCCCGGGGGGGCAAAAACATTCAGTACTTC.

The V and J genes are TRBV11-3 and TRBJ2-1; 12 nucleotides line up with TRBD2. The CDR3 length is 14 residues. J gave up 8 bases and V 4 bases, and 3 bases lay outside the gene matches. Germline values: CDR1 SGHNT, CDR2 YENEEA. CDR3 in DNA: TGTGCCAGCAGCTCTAGCGGGAGGGCCCATGAGCAGTTCTTC. It yields the protein CASSSSGRAHEQFF.

This rearrangement joins TRBV27 to TRBJ2-7; D is ambiguous. The V end lost 4 bases, the J end lost 2 bases, and 15 bases lay between the germline ends. The CDR3 runs 15 residues. Germline V gene sequence: CDR1 MNHEY, CDR2 SMNVEV (reference sequence). The CDR3 loop reads CASSYTQQAPYEQYF. The CDR3 DNA reads as TGTGCCAGCAGTTATACCCAGCAGGCCCCCTACGAGCAGTACTTC.

This chain links TRBV25-1 with TRBJ1-6; D not certain. The germline V and J ends were trimmed by 1 base and 7 bases, with 5 bases remaining between them. Germline values: CDR1 MGHDK, CDR2 SYGVNS. The CDR3 runs to 13 residues. The CDR3 here is CASSELSNSPLHF. The CDR3 DNA sequence: TGTGCCAGCAGTGAATTAAGCAATTCACCCCTCCACTTT.

The V gene is TRBV10-1, the J gene TRBJ2-7; 11 nucleotides agree with TRBD2. The junction had 3 bases not matched to a gene; V was cut back by 6 bases and J by 2 bases. Germline CDR1 WNHNN, CDR2 SYGVQD (reference sequence). This CDR3 is built from 14 residues. CDR3 in DNA: TGCGCCAGCAGGACTAGCGGGAACACCTACGAGCAGTACTTC. Its protein is CASRTSGNTYEQYF.

The chain carries TRBV5-6 and TRBJ2-6, with 10 positions matching TRBD1. CDR1 is SGHDT and CDR2 is YYEEEE in the germline V gene. The CDR3 runs to 17 residues. V was pared by 3 bases and J by 1 base, with 4 bases of the junction left unmatched. The CDR3 coding sequence is TGTGCCAGCAGCTCTCCGGACAGGGGGTCTGGGGCCAACGTCCTGACTTTC. Translating it yields CASSSPDRGSGANVLTF. The whole variable domain, filled in from reference TRBV5-6 and TRBJ2-6, reads DAGVTQSPTHLIKTRGQQVTLRCSPKSGHDTVSWYQQALGQGPQFIFQYYEEEERQRGNFPDRFSGHQFPNYSSELNVNALLLGDSALYLCASSSPDRGSGANVLTFGAGSRLTVL.

The V and J genes are TRBV6-1 and TRBJ2-2, with 11 bases aligning to TRBD2. V lost 2 bases, J lost 7 bases, and 6 bases stayed unmatched. The CDR3 length is 16 residues. Germline CDR1 is MNHNS and CDR2 is SASEGT. In DNA, the CDR3 is TGTGCCAGCAGTGAAATACTAGCGGGAGTAGGCGGGGAGCTGTTTTTT. Translating gives CASSEILAGVGGELFF.

The CDR3, as DNA: TGTGCCAGCAGCTTAGTGACTAGCGGGAGTCTACACGAGCAGTACTTC. Translated: CASSLVTSGSLHEQYF. The chain joins TRBV11-2 to TRBJ2-7; 12 positions match TRBD2. The V gene end was trimmed by 1 base and the J gene end by 5 bases; junction bases not matched to a gene: 6. The CDR3 loop spans 16 amino acids. CDR1 SGHAT and CDR2 FQNNGV come from the germline V gene.